The clone carrying this T cell receptor (beta chain) was observed a handful of times. The data stem from a study of cytomegalovirus exposure and HLA in healthy donors. The protocol was immunoSEQ multiplex PCR, while the TCRdb copy is restricted to in-frame clones and leaves out a portion. The sample holds about 180,000 clones, about 89% seen once. CDR3 size: 15 residues. The germline V gene encodes CDR1 MGHRA and CDR2 YSYEKL. The V end lost 0 bases, the J end lost 3 bases, and 10 bases lay between the germline ends. The rearrangement joins TRBV4-1 to TRBJ2-3; no clear D. Material: PBMCs. This clonotype was obtained from a man aged 18-30 years in good health and CMV-seropositive. DNA of the CDR3: TGCGCCAGCAGCCAAGACGTAGACGGGACAGATACGCAGTATTTT. This codes for CASSQDVDGTDTQYF.